One and the same sample provided the 23 T cell receptor beta chains below, sequenced in a study of T-cell memory formation after mild COVID-19. TCRdb reanalysed the 5' RACE reads using MiXCR and keeps one entry per CDR3 protein. The data hold hundreds of thousands of distinct CDR3 sequences, with roughly 26% observed a single time. The sequencing sample was made of PBMCs or a T cell subset sorted from them (not recorded which). These receptors were taken from an adult woman who had mild COVID-19 (a few samples of this study predate the infection). Cell type and time point are not known.

The chain recombines TRBV7-9 with TRBJ1-2, with D perhaps matching TRBD1 (5 bases). The CDR3 has 14 residues. Trimming stripped 4 bases from V and 1 base from J, with 10 bases between. Looked up from germline, CDR1 is SEHNR and CDR2 is FQNEAQ (reference sequence). This CDR3 is CASSSGDLNYGYTF. As DNA, the CDR3 is TGTGCCAGCAGCTCTGGGGACCTTAACTATGGCTACACCTTC. The whole variable domain, remainder taken from reference TRBV7-9 and TRBJ1-2, is DTGVSQNPRHKITKRGQNVTFRCDPISEHNRLYWYRQTLGQGPEFLTYFQNEAQLEKSRLLSDRFSAERPKGSFSTLEIQRTEQGDSAMYLCASSSGDLNYGYTFGSGTRLTVV.

This chain uses TRBV5-6 with TRBJ2-7, with no clear D. Per germline, CDR1 SGHDT and CDR2 YYEEEE. Trimming cost V 3 bases and J 4 bases, with 8 bases left between them. This CDR3 spans 12 amino acids. In nucleotides, the CDR3 is TGTGCCAGCAGCTACAACCTTTACGAGCAGTACTTC. Protein sequence: CASSYNLYEQYF.

The V call is TRBV6-2 or TRBV6-3, the J call TRBJ1-5; 7 positions agree with TRBD1. In germline, CDR1 is MNHEY, CDR2 SVGEGT. Losses at the gene ends were 2 bases for V and 6 bases for J; bases not matched to a gene: 4. The CDR3 consists of 14 residues. The CDR3 nucleotides read TGTGCCAGCAGTTACCGACAGGGAACTCAGCCCCAGCATTTT. Translation gives CASSYRQGTQPQHF.

The chain has TRBV19 and TRBJ1-3; D unresolved. CDR1 and CDR2 (germline): LNHDA, SQIVND (reference sequence). V lost 6 bases and J 5 bases, leaving 14 bases between the germline ends. This CDR3 is built from 14 residues. This CDR3 reads CASRDDIIRNTIYF. The CDR3 region has the DNA TGTGCCAGTAGGGATGACATCATCCGAAACACCATATATTTT.

This sequence joins TRBV7-3 and TRBJ1-1; TRBD1 is a possible D gene (6 bases). CDR3 length: 15 amino acids. The ends were cut back, 2 bases at V and 5 bases at J, with 15 bases in the middle. Germline loops: CDR1 SGHTA, CDR2 FQGTGA. The chain's CDR3 is CASSLLSGAGTEAFF. Written as DNA, the CDR3 is TGTGCCAGCAGCTTATTATCAGGGGCAGGGACTGAAGCTTTCTTT.

This clonotype was detected ten times or more. The chain employs TRBV12-3 or TRBV12-4 and TRBJ2-3; D is unclear. There are 15 residues in the CDR3. V lost 5 bases to trimming and J lost 0 bases, with 12 bases between them. The CDR3 protein is CASSHRTSSTDTQYF. CDR3 sequence (DNA): TGTGCCAGCAGTCATAGGACGAGCAGCACAGATACGCAGTATTTT.

The sample holds one count of this clonotype. This chain uses TRBV6-5 with TRBJ2-7, with a weak D call TRBD1 (6 bases). Germline V lookup: CDR1 MNHEY, CDR2 SVGAGI. The V and J ends lost 5 bases and 3 bases respectively, with 14 bases between them. The CDR3 has 14 residues. This chain's CDR3 is CASSRQENGYEQYF. DNA for the CDR3: TGTGCCAGCAGTCGACAGGAAAATGGCTACGAGCAGTACTTC.

The chain employs TRBV7-8 and TRBJ1-2; TRBD1 might be the D (5 bases). The V end was cut by 1 base, the J end by 5 bases, with 11 bases between. The length of the CDR3 is 14 residues. Germline CDR1 and CDR2: SGHVS and FQNEAQ. CDR3 in amino acids: CASSLGSGTYGYTF. The CDR3 bases are TGTGCCAGCAGCTTAGGGTCAGGGACTTATGGCTACACCTTC.

V usage is TRBV7-9 and J usage is TRBJ2-1; the D is unclear. This CDR3 contains 12 residues. Trimming removed 7 bases at V and 7 bases at J, with 11 bases between. The germline CDR1 and CDR2 sequences are SEHNR and FQNEAQ (reference sequence). The CDR3 here is CASTEDLNEQFF. The CDR3 nucleotides read TGTGCCAGCACCGAAGACTTGAATGAGCAGTTCTTC.

The rearrangement links TRBV20-1 to TRBJ2-1, with 7 bases identical to TRBD1. The length of the CDR3 is 15 residues. Trimming removed 0 bases from V and 3 bases from J; junction bases left unmatched: 5. In germline, CDR1 is DFQATT, CDR2 SNEGSKA (reference sequence). The CDR3 sequence: CSARETGSIYNEQFF. The CDR3 DNA follows: TGCAGTGCTAGAGAGACAGGGTCTATCTACAATGAGCAGTTCTTC.

The chain links TRBV20-1 to TRBJ1-3, with TRBD1 identical over 10 bases. The V segment lost 6 bases and the J segment 0 bases; nucleotides outside the gene matches: 11. Germline V CDR1 and CDR2: DFQATT, SNEGSKA (reference sequence). The CDR3 is 17 residues long. CDR3 amino acids: CSARKGDRGRSGNTIYF. CDR3 sequence (DNA): TGCAGTGCGCGGAAAGGGGACAGGGGCCGCTCTGGAAACACCATATATTTT.

This clonotype was seen a few times. This rearrangement joins TRBV12-3 or TRBV12-4 to TRBJ2-5; unclear D gene. The V gene lost 2 bases and the J gene lost 5 bases, with 6 bases spanning the gap. The CDR3 has 12 residues. CDR3 amino acids: CASSLTMETQYF. The CDR3 nucleotides read TGTGCCAGCAGTTTAACAATGGAGACCCAGTACTTC.

This clonotype was counted only a few times. The V and J genes are TRBV9 and TRBJ2-7; 7 positions match TRBD1. The CDR3 loop spans 13 amino acids. J lost 3 bases, V lost 5 bases, and 5 bases had no gene match. The V gene's germline CDR1 is SGDLS and CDR2 YYNGEE. This CDR3 reads CASSPGQYYEQYF. DNA of the CDR3: TGTGCCAGCAGTCCGGGACAGTACTACGAGCAGTACTTC.

This clonotype has just a few counts. V usage is TRBV4-1 and J usage is TRBJ1-6; the D gene is possibly TRBD1 (5 bases). Between the trimmed V and J ends, which lost 6 bases and 1 base, there was a span of 7 bases. The CDR3 sequence is 14 residues long. The germline V gene has CDR1 MGHRA and CDR2 YSYEKL. The chain's CDR3 is CASRGGSYNSPLHF. The CDR3 DNA is TGCGCCAGCAGGGGGGGTTCCTATAATTCACCCCTCCACTTT.

The V and J genes are TRBV6-2 or TRBV6-3 and TRBJ1-5; TRBD1 might be the D (6 bases). CDR1 and CDR2 from the germline V gene are MNHEY and SVGEGT. The CDR3 covers 16 residues. V was clipped by 4 bases and J by 0 bases, with 13 bases between them. The CDR3 sequence: CASSSGGGHSNQPQHF. The DNA for the CDR3 is TGTGCCAGCAGTTCGGGTGGGGGACATAGCAATCAGCCCCAGCATTTT.

The V and J genes are TRBV30 and TRBJ1-4; TRBD1 matches at 10 bases. The V segment lost 1 base and the J segment 6 bases; nucleotides outside the gene matches: 2. The CDR3 has 14 amino acids. Germline assignment: CDR1 GTSNPN and CDR2 SVGIG (reference sequence). CDR3 in DNA: TGTGCCTGGAGTGGCGGGACAGGGGATGAAAAACTGTTTTTT. It specifies CAWSGGTGDEKLFF.

In its sample, this clonotype was seen a few times. This chain connects TRBV6-6 to TRBJ1-2; a possible D gene is TRBD1 (6 bases). The germline V gene encodes CDR1 MNHNY and CDR2 SVGAGI (reference sequence). Deletions cut 4 bases from V and 5 bases from J, with 17 bases between. This CDR3 has 15 residues. For the CDR3, the DNA is TGTGCCAGCAGTTTCCGGGACAACCCTGGGTATGGCTACACCTTC. Protein: CASSFRDNPGYGYTF.

This chain links TRBV7-9 with TRBJ2-7; tentative D call: TRBD2 (6 bases). V shed 5 bases and J shed 0 bases, with 11 bases lying between them. Germline-derived CDR1 and CDR2 are SEHNR and FQNEAQ (reference sequence). The CDR3 totals 14 residues. Here the CDR3 DNA reads TGTGCCAGCAGCCCCGGGAGATTCTCCTACGAGCAGTACTTC. This sequence encodes CASSPGRFSYEQYF.

V is TRBV6-6 and J is TRBJ2-1, with 8 positions matching TRBD2. This CDR3 region has 15 residues. The germline V gene encodes CDR1 MNHNY and CDR2 SVGAGI (reference sequence). The ends lost 9 bases at V and 8 bases at J; junction bases unmatched: 15. CDR3 sequence reads: CASGRMSGSWDEQFF. CDR3 DNA: TGTGCCAGTGGAAGGATGAGCGGGAGCTGGGATGAGCAGTTCTTC.

The chain couples TRBV6-5 to TRBJ2-3; D may be TRBD2 (6 bases). Germline V gene sequence: CDR1 MNHEY, CDR2 SVGAGI. Deletions cut 8 bases from V and 8 bases from J, with 23 bases between. CDR3 length: 15 residues. The CDR3 coding sequence is TGTGCCAGCCGGGCTGGGGACTTACGGAGCGGTACGCAGTATTTT. Translation: CASRAGDLRSGTQYF.

The rearrangement uses TRBV3-1 and TRBJ2-1; 15 positions agree with TRBD2. The J segment lost 4 bases and the V segment lost 1 base, leaving 8 bases of the junction unmatched. The germline CDR1 and CDR2 sequences are LGHDT and YNNKEL (reference sequence). The CDR3 spans 19 residues. The CDR3 spells CASSQAGGLAGGFYNEQFF. In DNA, the CDR3 is TGTGCCAGCAGCCAAGCGGGGGGACTAGCGGGGGGCTTTTACAATGAGCAGTTCTTC.

This chain uses TRBV7-9 with TRBJ2-1; 9 bases line up with TRBD1. The CDR3 is made up of 14 amino acids. Germline CDR1 and CDR2: SEHNR and FQNEAQ (reference sequence). V was clipped by 4 bases and J by 6 bases; unmatched bases: 4. CDR3 residues: CASSYRGHFNEQFF. The DNA of the CDR3 is TGTGCCAGCAGCTACAGGGGGCATTTCAATGAGCAGTTCTTC.

This clonotype was seen just once. The chain employs TRBV6-2 or TRBV6-3 and TRBJ1-2; D remains ambiguous. CDR3 length: 15 residues. Germline assignment: CDR1 MNHEY and CDR2 SVGEGT. V shed 7 bases and J shed 0 bases, with 15 bases lying between them. CDR3: CASTSTLESNYGYTF. CDR3 sequence (DNA): TGTGCCAGCACCTCGACCTTGGAGTCTAACTATGGCTACACCTTC.